The present entry profiles one T cell receptor beta chain with its context. The sample comes from a study of blood T cell repertoires in COVID-19. In the study overall: From T cells, B-cell-depleted T cells, or PBMCs came the material, which was cDNA or gDNA.

Germline loops: CDR1 LGHDT, CDR2 YNNKEL (reference sequence). The CDR3 totals 14 residues. Losses at the gene ends were 1 base for V and 5 bases for J; bases not matched to a gene: 1. Authors' analysis steps: By means of reference gene primer amplification, nucleated cell counts were estimated. Produced via immunoSEQ multiplex PCR; TCRdb's table is partial and in-frame only. D and trimming were read from the DNA, whereas the V and J calls and clone size are those reported in that table. This table has some 40,000 clones, more than 75% appearing once. The chain employs TRBV3-1 (or the pseudogene TRBV3-2) and TRBJ1-1, with 10 bases matching TRBD1. This sequence originates from a man aged 45-65 years with active or convalescent COVID-19. The sample was peripheral blood. Here the CDR3 DNA reads TGTGCCAGCAGCCAAGGGACAGGGGGTACTGAAGCTTTCTTT. Protein product: CASSQGTGGTEAFF.